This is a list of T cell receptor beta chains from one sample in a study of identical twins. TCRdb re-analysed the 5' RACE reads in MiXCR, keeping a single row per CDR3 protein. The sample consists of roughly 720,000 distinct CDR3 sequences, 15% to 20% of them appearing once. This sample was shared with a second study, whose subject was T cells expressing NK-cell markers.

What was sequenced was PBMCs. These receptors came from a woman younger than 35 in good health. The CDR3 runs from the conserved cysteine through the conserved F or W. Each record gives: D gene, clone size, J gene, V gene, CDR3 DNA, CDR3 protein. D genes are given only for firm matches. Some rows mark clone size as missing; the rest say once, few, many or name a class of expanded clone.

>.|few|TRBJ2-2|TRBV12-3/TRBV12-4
TGTGCCAGCAGTCCGCCCCAAACGAACACCGGGGAGCTGTTTTTT
CASSPPQTNTGELFF
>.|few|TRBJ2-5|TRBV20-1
TGCAGTGCCTCCCCTCGGTATAGCGGGACCCAGTACTTC
CSASPRYSGTQYF
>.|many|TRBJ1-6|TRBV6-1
TGTGCCAGCAAGGGCAAGGGGGGCTCCTTTGCTAATTCACCCCTCCACTTT
CASKGKGGSFANSPLHF
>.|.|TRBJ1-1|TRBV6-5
TGTGCCAGCAGTTCGCCCCACCGCACTGAAGCTTTCTTT
CASSSPHRTEAFF
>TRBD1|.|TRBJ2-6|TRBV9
TGTGCCAGCAGCGGGCAACAGGGGGCCCTCATCTCTGGGGCCAACGTCCTGACTTTC
CASSGQQGALISGANVLTF
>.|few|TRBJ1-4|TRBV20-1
TGCAGTGCTAGAGATCATCGCCCAGGGAAGAACGAAAAACTGTTTTTT
CSARDHRPGKNEKLFF
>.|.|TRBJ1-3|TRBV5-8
TGTGCCAGCAGCTTCGTCCGCGGAAACACCATATATTTT
CASSFVRGNTIYF
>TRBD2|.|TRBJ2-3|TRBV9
TGTGCCAGCAGCGTAGGGCTAGCGGGGATACCAGATACGCAGTATTTT
CASSVGLAGIPDTQYF
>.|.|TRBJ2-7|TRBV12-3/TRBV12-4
TGTGCCAGCAGTGCTATGGACATCCTCTCCTACGAGCAGTACTTC
CASSAMDILSYEQYF
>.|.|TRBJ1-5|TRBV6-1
TGTGCCAGCACCTACGGGCGAGGTAGCAATCAGCCCCAGCATTTT
CASTYGRGSNQPQHF
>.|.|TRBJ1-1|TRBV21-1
TGTGCCAGCAGCAAGCGAGGGAAAACCACTGAAGCTTTCTTT
CASSKRGKTTEAFF
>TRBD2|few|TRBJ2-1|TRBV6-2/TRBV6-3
TGTGCCAGCAGTTACTCGATTCAGCGGGAGGTAGAGCAGTTCTTC
CASSYSIQREVEQFF
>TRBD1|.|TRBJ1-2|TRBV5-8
TGTGCCAGCATGCTCCGGGACAGGGGGCGAAGGAACACCTTC
CASMLRDRGRRNTF